These T cell receptor beta chains were read from a single sample in a study of T-cell reconstitution after alpha-beta-depleted transplantation in children. TCRdb re-analysed the PCR reads in MiXCR, keeping a single row per CDR3 protein. The data show over 300,000 distinct CDR3 sequences, 10% seen once. Material: PBMCs from the stem cell graft donor, obtained from the stem cell graft. These receptors originate from a human donor who donated a stem cell graft to a child with acute lymphoblastic leukemia. CDR3s include the opening cysteine and the closing phenylalanine or tryptophan. The D gene is left open where the match is weak. Only some rows state a clone size, as once, few, many or a class for expanded clones.

abundance: NA
j_gene: TRBJ2-3
v_gene: TRBV28
d_gene: TRBD2
CDR3nt: TGTGCCAGCAGTTCCGGACTAGCGGGCAACACAGATACGCAGTATTTT
CDR3aa: CASSSGLAGNTDTQYF

abundance: NA
j_gene: TRBJ2-5
v_gene: TRBV7-8
d_gene: TRBD2
CDR3nt: TGTGCCAGCAGCTTAAATTCCGGACTAGCAGCGGAGACCCAGTACTTC
CDR3aa: CASSLNSGLAAETQYF

abundance: NA
j_gene: TRBJ2-7
v_gene: TRBV27
d_gene: NA
CDR3nt: TGTGCCAGCAGTTTATCACGGGAAGGGGGCTCCTACGAGCAGTACTTC
CDR3aa: CASSLSREGGSYEQYF

abundance: many
j_gene: TRBJ2-1
v_gene: TRBV28
d_gene: NA
CDR3nt: TGTGCCAGCAGTTGGGCAAGCGGCGCCTACAATGAGCAGTTCTTC
CDR3aa: CASSWASGAYNEQFF

abundance: NA
j_gene: TRBJ2-1
v_gene: TRBV3-1
d_gene: NA
CDR3nt: TGTTCCACAGGGGAGGCCTACAATGAGCAGTTCTTC
CDR3aa: CSTGEAYNEQFF

abundance: many
j_gene: TRBJ2-4
v_gene: TRBV21-1
d_gene: NA
CDR3nt: TGTGCCAGCAGCACCGTAAGGAGGGGGATCGCGTCCAAAAACATTCAGTACTTC
CDR3aa: CASSTVRRGIASKNIQYF

abundance: few
j_gene: TRBJ2-2
v_gene: TRBV3-1
d_gene: NA
CDR3nt: TGTGCCAGCAGCCAAGGGAACACCGGGGAGCTGTTTTTT
CDR3aa: CASSQGNTGELFF

abundance: NA
j_gene: TRBJ1-5
v_gene: TRBV20-1
d_gene: TRBD1
CDR3nt: TGCAGTGCCCCGGACAGGGTGGGGCCCCAGCATTTT
CDR3aa: CSAPDRVGPQHF

abundance: few
j_gene: TRBJ1-1
v_gene: TRBV6-2/TRBV6-3
d_gene: TRBD1
CDR3nt: TGTGCCAGCAGTTCCCCCCGACAGGGACTGGGGAACACTGAAGCTTTCTTT
CDR3aa: CASSSPRQGLGNTEAFF

abundance: NA
j_gene: TRBJ2-3
v_gene: TRBV4-3
d_gene: TRBD2
CDR3nt: TGCGCCAGCAGCCAAGAGACTAGCGGCCGCACAGATACGCAGTATTTT
CDR3aa: CASSQETSGRTDTQYF

abundance: NA
j_gene: TRBJ2-3
v_gene: TRBV4-3
d_gene: NA
CDR3nt: TGCGCCAGCAGCCAAGATCCTCGGGGGTTCAGCACAGATACGCAGTATTTT
CDR3aa: CASSQDPRGFSTDTQYF

abundance: few
j_gene: TRBJ2-7
v_gene: TRBV20-1
d_gene: TRBD1
CDR3nt: TGCAGTGCTAGGGGACAGGTAACCTCCTACGAGCAGTACTTC
CDR3aa: CSARGQVTSYEQYF

abundance: NA
j_gene: TRBJ2-1
v_gene: TRBV18
d_gene: TRBD1
CDR3nt: TGTGCCAGCTCACCAACGGTGGGTGGGCAGGGGGCCTACAATGAGCAGTTCTTC
CDR3aa: CASSPTVGGQGAYNEQFF

abundance: few
j_gene: TRBJ2-7
v_gene: TRBV10-3
d_gene: TRBD2
CDR3nt: TGTGCCGTCCAAAGCGGGAGCCACGAGCAGTACTTC
CDR3aa: CAVQSGSHEQYF

abundance: few
j_gene: TRBJ2-2
v_gene: TRBV14
d_gene: NA
CDR3nt: TGTGCCAGCAGCCATCCAGTCCCAACCGGGGAGCTGTTTTTT
CDR3aa: CASSHPVPTGELFF

abundance: NA
j_gene: TRBJ2-7
v_gene: TRBV28
d_gene: NA
CDR3nt: TGTGCCAGCAGTCTCAAAGGGTATGCGTCATTCCACGAGCAGTACTTC
CDR3aa: CASSLKGYASFHEQYF

abundance: few
j_gene: TRBJ1-1
v_gene: TRBV20-1
d_gene: NA
CDR3nt: TGCAGTGCTAGAGCGGACAGCATGAACACTGAAGCTTTCTTT
CDR3aa: CSARADSMNTEAFF

abundance: few
j_gene: TRBJ2-5
v_gene: TRBV5-1
d_gene: NA
CDR3nt: TGCGCCAGCAGCGTGACAGGACCGAGAGAGACCCAGTACTTC
CDR3aa: CASSVTGPRETQYF

abundance: NA
j_gene: TRBJ2-3
v_gene: TRBV6-5
d_gene: TRBD2
CDR3nt: TGTGCCAGCAGTTACTCGGTGGAACTAGCGGGAGATACAGATACGCAGTATTTT
CDR3aa: CASSYSVELAGDTDTQYF

abundance: many
j_gene: TRBJ2-7
v_gene: TRBV7-9
d_gene: NA
CDR3nt: TGTGCCAGCAGCCCAAGGACCACCTACGAGCAGTACTTC
CDR3aa: CASSPRTTYEQYF

abundance: few
j_gene: TRBJ2-5
v_gene: TRBV12-3/TRBV12-4
d_gene: NA
CDR3nt: TGTGCCAGCAGTTTAATAGGCACAAACCAAGAGACCCAGTACTTC
CDR3aa: CASSLIGTNQETQYF

abundance: few
j_gene: TRBJ2-1
v_gene: TRBV5-1
d_gene: NA
CDR3nt: TGCGCCAGCAGCTTGGAGTCAGGAAGGTACAATGAGCAGTTCTTC
CDR3aa: CASSLESGRYNEQFF

abundance: few
j_gene: TRBJ1-2
v_gene: TRBV6-5
d_gene: TRBD1
CDR3nt: TGTGCCAGCCGCAGGGGGGAAGGTGGCTACACCTTC
CDR3aa: CASRRGEGGYTF

abundance: few
j_gene: TRBJ2-1
v_gene: TRBV20-1
d_gene: TRBD2
CDR3nt: TGCAGTGCTCCAGCGGGAGGCTACAATGAGCAGTTCTTC
CDR3aa: CSAPAGGYNEQFF

abundance: NA
j_gene: TRBJ1-5
v_gene: TRBV6-1
d_gene: NA
CDR3nt: TGTGCCAGCAGTGAAGCAGCAGGGATAGAGGGCAATCAGCCCCAGCATTTT
CDR3aa: CASSEAAGIEGNQPQHF

abundance: NA
j_gene: TRBJ2-7
v_gene: TRBV5-6
d_gene: TRBD1
CDR3nt: TGTGCCAGCAGCGTTGGGGGACAGGGGGATTTGTCGGGCCCCTCCCACGAGCAGTACTTC
CDR3aa: CASSVGGQGDLSGPSHEQYF

abundance: NA
j_gene: TRBJ2-7
v_gene: TRBV20-1
d_gene: TRBD2
CDR3nt: TGCAGTGCTTCGCTAGCGGGTACCTACGAGCAGTACTTC
CDR3aa: CSASLAGTYEQYF

abundance: few
j_gene: TRBJ1-4
v_gene: TRBV20-1
d_gene: NA
CDR3nt: TGCAGTGCTAGAGATCCCAGGGGCACTGAAAAACTGTTTTTT
CDR3aa: CSARDPRGTEKLFF

abundance: few
j_gene: TRBJ2-5
v_gene: TRBV9
d_gene: NA
CDR3nt: TGTGCCAGCAGCGCGCTTGGAGGGGGCCAGGAGACCCAGTACTTC
CDR3aa: CASSALGGGQETQYF

abundance: many
j_gene: TRBJ2-3
v_gene: TRBV20-1
d_gene: NA
CDR3nt: TGCAGTGCTACTAGCTACTACACAGATACGCAGTATTTT
CDR3aa: CSATSYYTDTQYF

abundance: many
j_gene: TRBJ2-1
v_gene: TRBV10-3
d_gene: TRBD2
CDR3nt: TGTGCCATTGGCACTAGCGGGTCCTACAATGAGCAGTTCTTC
CDR3aa: CAIGTSGSYNEQFF

abundance: few
j_gene: TRBJ2-7
v_gene: TRBV28
d_gene: TRBD2
CDR3nt: TGTGCCAGCAGTTTCCGGGGGACTAGCGACTACGAGCAGTACTTC
CDR3aa: CASSFRGTSDYEQYF

abundance: NA
j_gene: TRBJ2-3
v_gene: TRBV7-6
d_gene: NA
CDR3nt: TGTGCCAGCAGCTTATTCGCAGGGCCCGGAACAGATACGCAGTATTTT
CDR3aa: CASSLFAGPGTDTQYF

abundance: NA
j_gene: TRBJ2-7
v_gene: TRBV20-1
d_gene: NA
CDR3nt: TGCAGTGCTAGAGGGGGGGCTAGTCATTCCTACGAGCAGTACTTC
CDR3aa: CSARGGASHSYEQYF

abundance: few
j_gene: TRBJ1-2
v_gene: TRBV5-1
d_gene: TRBD1
CDR3nt: TGCGCCAGCAGCCCAACAGGGGAGGATGGCTACACCTTC
CDR3aa: CASSPTGEDGYTF

abundance: many
j_gene: TRBJ2-1
v_gene: TRBV20-1
d_gene: TRBD2
CDR3nt: TGCAGTGCTAGGGGGACGTCGGGAGGCGCCTACAATGAGCAGTTCTTC
CDR3aa: CSARGTSGGAYNEQFF

abundance: NA
j_gene: TRBJ1-1
v_gene: TRBV27
d_gene: NA
CDR3nt: TGTGCCAGCACCTGGGATCAGGGACCCAGCACTGAAGCTTTCTTT
CDR3aa: CASTWDQGPSTEAFF

abundance: few
j_gene: TRBJ2-5
v_gene: TRBV7-6
d_gene: NA
CDR3nt: TGTGCCAGCAGCCCAGTGGGGGAAGAGACCCAGTACTTC
CDR3aa: CASSPVGEETQYF

abundance: NA
j_gene: TRBJ2-5
v_gene: TRBV12-3/TRBV12-4
d_gene: NA
CDR3nt: TGTGCCAGCAGTCCGGGGACTTCCAGCGAGACCCAGTACTTC
CDR3aa: CASSPGTSSETQYF

abundance: few
j_gene: TRBJ2-1
v_gene: TRBV18
d_gene: NA
CDR3nt: TGTGCCAGCTCACCACCAGGAAGCGGCTACTACAATGAGCAGTTCTTC
CDR3aa: CASSPPGSGYYNEQFF